These T cell receptor beta chains were read from a single sample in a study of blood T cell repertoires in COVID-19. The table came from immunoSEQ multiplex PCR; TCRdb's copy has only in-frame clones and leaves some out. The repertoire holds approximately 170,000 clones, approximately 84% seen once, with about 3.5% in the top ten. The sample consisted of PBMCs or T cells enriched from blood (not recorded which). All receptors derive from a woman in her 30s who had recovered from COVID-19. CDR3s include the opening cysteine and the closing phenylalanine or tryptophan. The order of the fields is J gene, D gene, V gene, clone size, CDR3 protein, CDR3 DNA. D genes are given only for firm matches. A clone size is listed for some rows: how often the clone was seen (once, few, many), or a class if it is expanded.

TRBJ2-1,-,TRBV11-2,-,CASSPRTATYNEQFF,TGTGCCAGCAGCCCCAGGACTGCTACCTACAATGAGCAGTTCTTC
TRBJ2-3,-,TRBV7-9,-,CASSEGQNFKQYF,TGTGCCAGCAGCGAAGGACAGAATTTTAAGCAGTATTTT
TRBJ2-5,TRBD2,TRBV10-1,-,CASSEGLAGGDETQYF,TGCGCCAGCAGTGAAGGATTGGCGGGGGGGGATGAGACCCAGTACTTC
TRBJ1-2,TRBD1,TRBV5-8,-,CASTRGQQNYGYTF,TGTGCCAGCACCAGGGGACAGCAAAACTATGGCTACACCTTC
TRBJ1-1,-,TRBV9,-,CASSVAEQFNTEAFF,TGTGCCAGCAGCGTAGCTGAACAGTTCAACACTGAAGCTTTCTTT
TRBJ2-3,TRBD2,TRBV7-2,-,CASSLGTSPKIQYF,TGTGCCAGCAGCTTAGGGACTAGCCCAAAGATCCAGTATTTT
TRBJ1-6,-,TRBV2,-,CASTPEADPNSPLHF,TGTGCCAGCACCCCCGAGGCAGACCCTAATTCACCCCTCCACTTT
TRBJ1-4,-,TRBV6-1,-,CASSVRGGGTNEKLFF,TGTGCCAGCAGTGTTAGGGGGGGCGGAACTAATGAAAAACTGTTTTTT
TRBJ2-3,TRBD1,TRBV5-5,-,CASRQQGLGTDTQYF,TGTGCCAGCAGACAACAGGGGTTAGGCACAGATACGCAGTATTTT
TRBJ2-1,TRBD2,TRBV7-2,-,CASKRGAYNEQFF,TGTGCCAGCAAGCGGGGGGCTTACAATGAGCAGTTCTTC
TRBJ1-1,-,TRBV18,many,CASSPPENRNTEAFF,TGTGCCAGCTCACCACCAGAGAATCGTAACACTGAAGCTTTCTTT
TRBJ1-6,-,TRBV28,-,CASLWGRNSPLHF,TGTGCCAGCCTGTGGGGGCGGAATTCACCCCTCCACTTT
TRBJ1-1,-,TRBV28,once,CASSLSGEGEAFF,TGTGCCAGCAGTTTATCCGGGGAAGGTGAAGCTTTCTTT
TRBJ1-3,-,TRBV25-1,few,CASSDSSGNTIYF,TGTGCCAGCAGTGACAGCTCTGGAAACACCATATATTTT
TRBJ2-7,-,TRBV5-6,-,CASSLGQGTPYEQYF,TGTGCCAGCAGCTTGGGGCAGGGGACGCCCTACGAGCAGTACTTC
TRBJ1-1,-,TRBV18,-,CASSPLQARAFF,TGTGCCAGCTCACCATTACAGGCTCGGGCTTTCTTT